Following are 6 T cell receptor beta chains from one sample sequenced in a study of technical replicates of blood from a handful of donors. Sequenced by immunoSEQ multiplex PCR; TCRdb stores in-frame clones only, minus some. The sample carries about 84,000 clones, 95% to 98% recorded once. Input material: T cells isolated from PBMCs. These receptors originate from a human donor in good health.

The chain recombines TRBV9 with TRBJ2-7; 7 bases map to TRBD1. Trimming at V came to 4 bases and at J to 3 bases, leaving 4 bases not matched to a gene. The CDR3 has 13 residues. The germline V gene has CDR1 SGDLS and CDR2 YYNGEE. The CDR3 reads CASSNRQGYEQYF. CDR3 in DNA: TGTGCCAGCAGCAACCGACAGGGCTACGAGCAGTACTTC. Supplemented by reference TRBV9 and TRBJ2-7, the full variable domain reads DSGVTQTPKHLITATGQRVTLRCSPRSGDLSVYWYQQSLDQGLQFLIQYYNGEERAKGNILERFSAQQFPDLHSELNLSSLELGDSALYFCASSNRQGYEQYFGPGTRLTVT.

The chain links TRBV7-9 to TRBJ1-2; 8 nucleotides match TRBD1. The CDR3 loop spans 12 amino acids. The germline V gene encodes CDR1 SEHNR and CDR2 FQNEAQ (reference sequence). Trimming took 5 bases from V and 8 from J; bases not matched to a gene: 4. This CDR3 is CASSPTGGGYTF. Written as DNA, the CDR3 is TGTGCCAGCAGCCCCACAGGGGGGGGCTACACCTTC. Full variable domain (outside the CDR3, taken from reference TRBV7-9 and TRBJ1-2): DTGVSQNPRHKITKRGQNVTFRCDPISEHNRLYWYRQTLGQGPEFLTYFQNEAQLEKSRLLSDRFSAERPKGSFSTLEIQRTEQGDSAMYLCASSPTGGGYTFGSGTRLTVV.

This chain connects TRBV19 to TRBJ2-7; D unclear. CDR1 and CDR2 from the germline V gene are LNHDA and SQIVND (reference sequence). This CDR3 spans 13 amino acids. The V and J ends lost 2 bases and 3 bases respectively, with 8 bases between them. This CDR3 is CASSISGSYEQYF. DNA of the CDR3: TGTGCCAGTAGTATATCAGGTAGCTACGAGCAGTACTTC.

The chain carries TRBV4-1 and TRBJ2-7; TRBD2 aligns across 8 bases. The J segment lost 1 base and the V segment lost 2 bases, leaving 7 bases of the junction unmatched. The CDR3 has 16 amino acids. Germline V gene lookup returns CDR1 MGHRA and CDR2 YSYEKL. The CDR3 DNA is TGCGCCAGCAGCCAATTCGTCACTAGCGGATCCTACGAGCAGTACTTC. This codes for CASSQFVTSGSYEQYF.

The DNA of the CDR3 is TGTGCCAGCAGCACTAGCGGGAGTACCTACGAGCAGTACTTC. This encodes CASSTSGSTYEQYF. V is TRBV7-9 and J is TRBJ2-7, with 11 bases lining up with TRBD2. This CDR3 contains 14 residues. V lost 5 bases to trimming and J lost 2 bases; unmatched junction nucleotides: 2. In germline, CDR1 is SEHNR, CDR2 FQNEAQ (reference sequence).

In DNA form, the CDR3 reads TGTGCCAGCAGGAGGTCAGGGACAGACGAGCAGTACTTC. Its translation is CASRRSGTDEQYF. The rearrangement joins TRBV2 to TRBJ2-7; 7 positions match TRBD1. Germline lookup yields CDR1 SNHLY and CDR2 FYNNEI. CDR3 length: 13 amino acids. The junction had 7 bases not matched to a gene; V was cut back by 6 bases and J by 5 bases.